This record looks at one T cell receptor beta chain sequence and its context. The antigen is undetermined. The germline V gene encodes CDR1 MDHEN and CDR2 SYDVKM. The CDR3 sequence is 17 residues long. The source of the sample is a study of cytomegalovirus exposure and HLA in healthy donors. The study's findings and limits: In a later analysis, compared with equally common non-associated chains, HLA-associated beta chains were more expanded. Most observed TCR sequences were rare, whereas some public TCRs were detected in many donors. The Asian-associated ancestry cluster reportedly had fewer N-insertions than the roughly 670-donor mean in a later analysis.

In the PCR, 60 Vbeta and 13 Jbeta primers were used. Measured with immunoSEQ multiplex PCR; TCRdb has only the in-frame clones, and not every one. The sample shows roughly 160,000 clones, roughly 79% of them seen only once. The TCR sequence derives from a young man in good health and CMV-seronegative. The rearrangement joins TRBV28 to TRBJ2-5; 7 nucleotides line up with TRBD2. The J call is doubtful: the DNA matches TRBJ2-7 better. Specimen: PBMCs. The CDR3 DNA reads TGTGCCAGCAGTCCGCCCCTTACTAGCGCCCAAATCTACGAGCAGTACTTC. Translated: CASSPPLTSAQIYEQYF.